This T cell receptor beta chain was identified in a study of T cell changes during pregnancy in multiple sclerosis. The V gene's germline CDR1 is MNHEY and CDR2 SMNVEV (reference sequence). The trim removed 8 bases at V and 4 bases at J, leaving 11 bases unmatched. The length of the CDR3 is 15 residues. The protocol was immunoSEQ multiplex PCR, while the TCRdb copy is restricted to in-frame clones and leaves out a portion. This repertoire shows more than 95,000 clones, 85% to 95% found once; its top ten account for 0.93%. The sequence came from a female donor with multiple sclerosis, enrolled in a pregnancy study. The gene calls are TRBV27 and TRBJ2-1; the match to TRBD1 covers 7 bases. Source: peripheral blood, taken after pregnancy. CDR3 nucleotide sequence: TGTGCCAGCTCAAAAACCGGGACAGTTTACAATGAGCAGTTCTTC. It yields the protein CASSKTGTVYNEQFF.